Following are 32 T cell receptor beta chains from one sample sequenced in a study of T cell repertoires in cytomegalovirus infection. TCRdb itself ran the reads through MiXCR, one entry per CDR3 protein. The sample contains approximately 500,000 distinct CDR3 sequences, about 15% of which appear only once. The sequenced sample consisted of CD8+ T cells from PBMCs. The receptors were sampled from a human donor in good health (CMV status not recorded). Some clones in this sample may be carry-over from other donors' samples.

This clonotype was observed a few times. The chain links TRBV6-1 to TRBJ1-4; D gene uncertain. Germline CDR1 reads MNHNS; CDR2 reads SASEGT. V was shortened by 6 bases and J by 7 bases, with 18 bases between the two germline ends. This CDR3 region has 15 residues. The CDR3 DNA sequence: TGTGCCAGCAGCGCTTCAGGCGGTGGGGTTGAAAAACTGTTTTTT. Translated, it gives CASSASGGGVEKLFF.

Many counts were recorded for this clonotype. The CDR3 nucleotides are TGTGCCAGCATCCCCTCAGCGGGGGGGAGCACAGATACGCAGTATTTT. Amino acids: CASIPSAGGSTDTQYF. This chain connects TRBV7-9 to TRBJ2-3, with 10 bases identical to TRBD2. Per the germline V gene, CDR1 is SEHNR and CDR2 is FQNEAQ (reference sequence). J lost 0 bases, V lost 7 bases, and 7 bases had no gene match. The CDR3 spans 16 residues.

This clonotype occurred a few times. The V call is TRBV2, the J call TRBJ1-5, with D possibly being TRBD1 (5 bases). The CDR3 loop spans 15 amino acids. V gave up 8 bases and J gave up 3 bases, with 17 bases separating them. Germline assignment: CDR1 SNHLY and CDR2 FYNNEI. DNA of the CDR3: TGTGCCAGCCTCGCCGGGGACCGTGACAATCAGCCCCAGCATTTT. Protein product: CASLAGDRDNQPQHF.

In this sample, this clonotype turned up once. A much larger clone differs from this one at a single base, so this may be a read error. The V call is TRBV20-1, the J call TRBJ2-2; D perhaps matches TRBD2 (7 bases). Germline CDR1 DFQATT, CDR2 SNEGSKA (reference sequence). The CDR3 runs to 16 residues. The CDR3 nucleotides read TGCAGTGCTGCCCGGGGGCTAGCGGAGAACACCGGGGAGCTGTGTTTT. Residues: CSAARGLAENTGELCF.

To note about this clonotype: Since no conserved phenylalanine or tryptophan closes the CDR3, a read error is the likely cause. V and J are TRBV6-8 and TRBJ2-7; 7 bases are shared with TRBD1. Per the germline V gene, CDR1 is MNHGY and CDR2 is SAAAGT. The length of the CDR3 is 14 residues. J was trimmed by 6 bases and V by 5 bases; bases with no gene match: 10. The CDR3 spells CASSQIPGTVEQYL. CDR3 sequence (DNA): TGTGCCAGCAGTCAGATTCCTGGGACAGTCGAGCAGTACTTA.

This clonotype has only one observation. The gene calls are TRBV27 and TRBJ1-1; no firm D call. The CDR3 is 13 residues long. CDR1 and CDR2 from the germline V gene are MNHEY and SMNVEV (reference sequence). V was trimmed by 4 bases and J by 5 bases, leaving 11 bases between them. The CDR3 protein is CASSYSNKTEAFF. In DNA, the CDR3 is TGTGCCAGCAGTTACTCCAATAAAACTGAAGCTTTCTTT.

This clonotype was seen a handful of times. This chain joins TRBV19 and TRBJ2-1; 10 nucleotides line up with TRBD1. The CDR3 contains 12 residues. Germline V lookup: CDR1 LNHDA, CDR2 SQIVND (reference sequence). The junction had 3 bases not matched to a gene; V was cut back by 10 bases and J by 6 bases. CDR3 in DNA: TGTGCCACCAGGGACAGGGGCAATGAGCAGTTCTTC. Translation gives CATRDRGNEQFF. Full variable domain (outside the CDR3, taken from reference TRBV19 and TRBJ2-1): DGGITQSPKYLFRKEGQNVTLSCEQNLNHDAMYWYRQDPGQGLRLIYYSQIVNDFQKGDIAEGYSVSREKKESFPLTVTSAQKNPTAFYLCATRDRGNEQFFGPGTRLTVL.

The V call is TRBV9, the J call TRBJ2-4, with D possibly matching TRBD2 (5 bases). Germline V lookup: CDR1 SGDLS, CDR2 YYNGEE. V was trimmed by 4 bases and J by 8 bases, leaving 19 bases between them. This CDR3 comprises 15 residues. CDR3 amino acids: CASSFRDQVFDIQYF. For the CDR3, the DNA is TGTGCCAGCAGCTTCCGGGATCAGGTTTTTGACATTCAGTACTTC.

The V and J genes are TRBV19 and TRBJ2-7; D ambiguous. CDR1 and CDR2 (germline): LNHDA, SQIVND (reference sequence). The V gene lost 3 bases and the J gene lost 0 bases, with 6 bases spanning the gap. The CDR3 covers 13 residues. CDR3 coding DNA: TGTGCCAGTAGTATGAGCCTCTCCTACGAGCAGTACTTC. It codes for CASSMSLSYEQYF.

Note on this clonotype: A clone one base away is much larger, so this may be a read error. The chain carries TRBV9 and TRBJ1-1; the match to TRBD1 covers 8 bases. Trimming took 6 bases from V and 1 from J; bases not matched to a gene: 5. There are 14 residues in the CDR3. Germline assignment: CDR1 SGDLS and CDR2 YYNGEE. CDR3 DNA sequence: TGTGCCAGCACCAAAGACAGGGGGAACACTGAAGCTTTCTTT. This encodes CASTKDRGNTEAFF.

This clonotype has a count of ten or more. J is TRBJ2-7 and V is TRBV20-1; D is unresolved. CDR3 size: 13 residues. CDR1 is DFQATT, CDR2 SNEGSKA, per germline (reference sequence). V shed 7 bases and J shed 2 bases, with 15 bases lying between them. The CDR3 sequence: CSGGVGSTYEQYF. The CDR3 nucleotides are TGCAGTGGGGGTGTGGGCTCCACCTACGAGCAGTACTTC.

This clonotype was seen repeatedly, ten times or more. The V and J genes are TRBV7-6 and TRBJ2-1; TRBD1 matches 9 bases. Losses at the gene ends were 1 base for V and 5 bases for J; bases not matched to a gene: 6. The CDR3 contains 16 residues. Germline CDR1 is SGHVS and CDR2 is FNYEAQ. CDR3 in amino acids: CASSLVGDRANNEQFF. CDR3 DNA: TGTGCCAGCAGCTTAGTAGGGGACAGGGCTAACAATGAGCAGTTCTTC.

This chain's CDR3 is CASSPEPVPSYNEQFF. CDR3 DNA: TGTGCCAGCAGTCCTGAACCTGTTCCCTCCTACAATGAGCAGTTCTTC. The V call is TRBV2, the J call TRBJ2-1, with D unresolved. The V gene's germline CDR1 is SNHLY and CDR2 FYNNEI. Deletions cut 5 bases from V and 0 bases from J, with 14 bases between. The CDR3 extends over 16 amino acids.

This rearrangement joins TRBV29-1 to TRBJ2-3; D might be TRBD1 (6 bases). This CDR3 is 12 amino acids long. Germline V lookup: CDR1 SQVTM, CDR2 ANQGSEA. V was shortened by 4 bases and J by 4 bases, with 9 bases between the two germline ends. As DNA, the CDR3 is TGCAGCGTTGTACAGGGACCAGATACGCAGTATTTT. As protein: CSVVQGPDTQYF.

This clonotype was seen ten or more times. The chain combines TRBV7-8 with TRBJ2-3; 9 nucleotides align to TRBD1. The V and J ends lost 6 bases and 7 bases, in that order; junction bases with no gene match: 8. This CDR3 comprises 14 residues. Germline V gene lookup returns CDR1 SGHVS and CDR2 FQNEAQ. In DNA form, the CDR3 reads TGTGCCAGCAGGGACAGGGGAGGGGTGAATACGCAGTATTTT. The encoded protein is CASRDRGGVNTQYF.

This clonotype was detected many times. The chain joins TRBV7-9 to TRBJ2-4, with 9 nucleotides matching TRBD1. V lost 5 bases and J lost 5; bases outside the gene matches: 4. The CDR3 totals 14 residues. Germline CDR1 and CDR2: SEHNR and FQNEAQ (reference sequence). The CDR3 DNA is TGTGCCAGCAGCAGGGGACAGGGCCAAAACATTCAGTACTTC. The encoded protein is CASSRGQGQNIQYF.

The V gene is TRBV7-9, the J gene TRBJ2-2; D gene unclear. CDR3 length: 12 amino acids. Trimming shortened V by 7 bases and J by 0 bases, and 3 bases separated the two germline ends. CDR1 and CDR2 from the germline V gene are SEHNR and FQNEAQ (reference sequence). CDR3 in DNA: TGTGCCAGCAACGCGAACACCGGGGAGCTGTTTTTT. This translates into CASNANTGELFF.

This clonotype was detected only a few times. The rearrangement links TRBV9 to TRBJ1-4, with D uncertain. The V gene's germline CDR1 is SGDLS and CDR2 YYNGEE. V shed 0 bases and J shed 0 bases, with 9 bases lying between them. The CDR3 totals 16 residues. The DNA for the CDR3 is TGTGCCAGCAGCGTAGGAGGCCTTGCAACTAATGAAAAACTGTTTTTT. It codes for CASSVGGLATNEKLFF.

The gene calls are TRBV11-2 and TRBJ2-7; 14 positions match TRBD2. The trim removed 7 bases at V and 6 bases at J, leaving 11 bases unmatched. The CDR3 sequence is 16 residues long. Germline CDR1 SGHAT, CDR2 FQNNGV. The CDR3: CASTYLGLAGVGEQYF. In DNA, the CDR3 is TGTGCCAGCACTTACCTGGGACTAGCGGGAGTCGGCGAGCAGTACTTC.

V usage is TRBV20-1 and J usage is TRBJ2-2; TRBD2 might be the D (6 bases). The CDR3 is 16 amino acids. Trimming cost V 3 bases and J 5 bases, with 19 bases left between them. Germline CDR1 is DFQATT and CDR2 is SNEGSKA (reference sequence). The CDR3 protein is CSASGEMRDSTGELFF. The DNA for the CDR3 is TGCAGTGCTAGTGGGGAAATGCGGGACTCAACCGGGGAGCTGTTTTTT.

This sequence joins TRBV20-1 and TRBJ2-7; weak D call: TRBD1 (5 bases). CDR1 DFQATT and CDR2 SNEGSKA come from the germline V gene (reference sequence). The CDR3 loop spans 15 amino acids. The germline V and J ends were trimmed by 0 bases and 3 bases, with 15 bases remaining between them. CDR3 nucleotide sequence: TGCAGTGCTAGAGATGTAAGGGGTCAAAACTACGAGCAGTACTTC. Residues: CSARDVRGQNYEQYF.

The genes are TRBV7-9 and TRBJ1-4; 8 bases agree with TRBD1. Germline V lookup: CDR1 SEHNR, CDR2 FQNEAQ (reference sequence). Trimming at V came to 1 base and at J to 0 bases, leaving 4 bases not matched to a gene. The CDR3 sequence is 17 residues long. The CDR3 region has the DNA TGTGCCAGCAGCTTAGGACAGGGGACTCCAACTAATGAAAAACTGTTTTTT. This codes for CASSLGQGTPTNEKLFF.

This clonotype came up many times. The chain has TRBV4-2 and TRBJ1-5; D is uncertain. Germline CDR1 reads LGHNA; CDR2 reads YNFKEQ. V shed 2 bases and J shed 1 base, with 15 bases lying between them. This CDR3 is built from 17 residues. The CDR3 region is CASSQSLSGVSNQPQHF. The CDR3 DNA reads as TGTGCCAGCAGCCAAAGTCTTTCCGGTGTAAGCAATCAGCCCCAGCATTTT.

There are many counts of this clonotype. The chain links TRBV24-1 to TRBJ2-7; D gene unclear. With 5 bases removed from V and 4 bases from J, the gap between germline ends came to 5 bases. The CDR3 totals 11 residues. Germline V CDR1 and CDR2: KGHDR, SFDVKD. Here the CDR3 reads CATSASYEQYF. Written as DNA, the CDR3 is TGTGCCACCAGTGCATCTTACGAGCAGTACTTC.

This clonotype was seen many times. The gene calls are TRBV7-2 and TRBJ1-2; TRBD1 might be the D (5 bases). The ends were cut back, 1 base at V and 6 bases at J, with 15 bases in the middle. Germline V gene lookup returns CDR1 SGHTA and CDR2 FQGNSA. CDR3 length: 15 residues. CDR3 sequence (DNA): TGTGCCAGCAGCTTAGTCGGGCAGGGAGGGGATGGCTACACCTTC. Protein: CASSLVGQGGDGYTF. Supplemented by reference TRBV7-2 and TRBJ1-2, the full variable domain reads GAGVSQSPSNKVTEKGKDVELRCDPISGHTALYWYRQSLGQGLEFLIYFQGNSAPDKSGLPSDRFSAERTGGSVSTLTIQRTQQEDSAVYLCASSLVGQGGDGYTFGSGTRLTVV.

In regard to this clonotype: Compared with germline, one end of the junction differs, possibly owing to a read error. The chain links TRBV4-1 to TRBJ2-7, with 11 bases identical to TRBD1. Germline lookup yields CDR1 MGHRA and CDR2 YSYEKL. The length of the CDR3 is 15 residues. The CDR3 sequence is CASSHRDRGAYEKYF. The CDR3 region has the DNA TGCGCCAGCAGCCACCGGGACAGGGGGGCCTACGAGAAGTACTTC.

Points on this clonotype: Possible read error: a much larger clone is one base away. The CDR3 sequence: CASSLGDPEQYF. DNA for the CDR3: TGTGCCAGCAGCTTAGGAGACCCGGAGCAGTACTTC. The V and J genes are TRBV7-2 and TRBJ2-7; D is uncertain. The germline V gene has CDR1 SGHTA and CDR2 FQGNSA. With 1 base removed from V and 7 bases from J, the gap between germline ends came to 8 bases. The CDR3 is made up of 12 amino acids.

This clonotype was recorded at least ten times. The chain uses TRBV28 and TRBJ2-1, with D possibly TRBD2 on 5 matching bases. This CDR3 is 15 amino acids long. The V gene's germline CDR1 is MDHEN and CDR2 SYDVKM. Trimming took 7 bases from V and 0 from J, leaving 13 bases between them. The CDR3 protein is CASNWPAGSYNEQFF. In nucleotides, the CDR3 is TGTGCCAGCAACTGGCCCGCGGGCTCCTACAATGAGCAGTTCTTC.

Comment on this clonotype: A read error is likely, as this CDR3 ends without the conserved phenylalanine or tryptophan. The genes are TRBV4-2 and TRBJ2-1; 7 bases are a match to TRBD2. CDR3 length: 17 amino acids. CDR1 and CDR2 from the germline V gene are LGHNA and YNFKEQ. V was pared by 1 base and J by 8 bases, with 14 bases of the junction left unmatched. CDR3 sequence reads: CASSQGFFAGEGDEQFV. DNA for the CDR3: TGTGCCAGCAGCCAAGGTTTTTTTGCGGGAGAAGGGGATGAGCAGTTCGTC.

This clonotype turned up a few times. The rearrangement joins TRBV19 to TRBJ2-7; either TRBD1 or TRBD2 may supply D (6 bases each). The germline CDR1 and CDR2 sequences are LNHDA and SQIVND (reference sequence). The CDR3 is made up of 20 amino acids. Trimming took off 4 bases at V and 3 bases at J, with 31 bases between the two ends. Written as DNA, the CDR3 is TGTGCCAGTAGTAAGGATGGTTACAGGGAGGACGTGCGAGCAATCTACGAGCAGTACTTC. As protein: CASSKDGYREDVRAIYEQYF.

This clonotype was picked up many times. This rearrangement joins TRBV7-8 to TRBJ2-7; D perhaps matches TRBD2 (5 bases). In germline, CDR1 is SGHVS, CDR2 FQNEAQ. Trimming stripped 5 bases from V and 5 bases from J, with 19 bases between. CDR3 length: 15 residues. The CDR3 here is CASSPEGSISHEQYF. CDR3 nucleotides: TGTGCCAGCAGCCCTGAGGGTTCTATTAGCCACGAGCAGTACTTC. The full variable domain, completed using reference TRBV7-8 and TRBJ2-7, is GAGVSQSPRYKVAKRGQDVALRCDPISGHVSLFWYQQALGQGPEFLTYFQNEAQLDKSGLPSDRFFAERPEGSVSTLKIQRTQQEDSAVYLCASSPEGSISHEQYFGPGTRLTVT.

This clonotype was seen at least ten times. The V and J genes are TRBV2 and TRBJ2-5; the match to TRBD2 covers 14 bases. In germline, CDR1 is SNHLY, CDR2 FYNNEI. The trim removed 6 bases at V and 4 bases at J, leaving 7 bases unmatched. The CDR3 length is 16 residues. The CDR3 DNA reads as TGTGCCAGCAGCTATGGGACTAGCGGGAGCGGAGAGACCCAGTACTTC. Residues: CASSYGTSGSGETQYF. Full variable domain (missing parts from reference TRBV2 and TRBJ2-5): EPEVTQTPSHQVTQMGQEVILRCVPISNHLYFYWYRQILGQKVEFLVSFYNNEISEKSEIFDDQFSVERPDGSNFTLKIRSTKLEDSAMYFCASSYGTSGSGETQYFGPGTRLLVL.